A single sample gave rise to the 5 T cell receptor beta chains below, sequenced in a study of response to subunit inactivated influenza vaccine. MiXCR, run by TCRdb on the RT-PCR reads, gives a single entry per CDR3 protein. The sample holds about 480,000 distinct CDR3 sequences, 25% seen once. The starting material was CD4+ T cells sorted from PBMCs, obtained more than 4 days after vaccination. These receptor sequences come from a man in his fifties who received an inactivated influenza vaccine.

V gene TRBV12-3 or TRBV12-4 combines with J gene TRBJ2-2; no definite D call. This CDR3 spans 15 amino acids. Trimming left V 3 bases short and J 9 bases short, with 17 bases between. The CDR3 region is CASSFSSMGSRELFF. In DNA, the CDR3 is TGTGCCAGCAGTTTTTCTAGTATGGGGTCCAGGGAGCTGTTTTTT.

This clonotype was observed at least ten times. The J gene is TRBJ2-7, the V gene TRBV18; the D gene could be TRBD1 or TRBD2 (5 bases each). The CDR3 consists of 13 residues. The germline V and J ends were trimmed by 3 bases and 3 bases, with 9 bases remaining between them. The V gene's germline CDR1 is KGHSH and CDR2 LQKENI. DNA for the CDR3: TGTGCCAGCTCACCGGGGGTCTTCTACGAGCAGTACTTC. Protein sequence: CASSPGVFYEQYF.

This clonotype was detected only a few times. V and J are TRBV28 and TRBJ1-1, with TRBD1 matching over 9 bases. Germline loops: CDR1 MDHEN, CDR2 SYDVKM. Germline trimming cut 4 bases from V and 5 bases from J; bases unmatched to any gene: 8. The CDR3 totals 15 residues. The CDR3 spells CASSSEQGARTEAFF. The CDR3 DNA reads as TGTGCCAGCAGTTCAGAACAGGGGGCGAGGACTGAAGCTTTCTTT.

The chain has TRBV29-1 and TRBJ2-3, with 9 bases aligning to TRBD1. The CDR3 sequence is 15 residues long. Trimming cost V 5 bases and J 1 base; bases outside gene matches: 7. The germline gives CDR1 SQVTM, CDR2 ANQGSEA. The CDR3 coding sequence is TGCAGCGTTACATACAGGGGGCGCGGCACAGATACGCAGTATTTT. This translates into CSVTYRGRGTDTQYF.

The chain joins TRBV3-1 to TRBJ2-2; tentatively, D is TRBD2 (6 bases). This CDR3 spans 15 amino acids. The germline V gene has CDR1 LGHDT and CDR2 YNNKEL (reference sequence). V was clipped by 5 bases and J by 6 bases, with 16 bases between them. The CDR3 is CASSYYSSDAGELFF. The CDR3 bases are TGTGCCAGCAGCTATTACTCTAGCGACGCCGGGGAGCTGTTTTTT.